A few counts support the clone carrying this T cell receptor (beta chain). The antigen is undetermined. The data belong to a study of T-cell reconstitution after alpha-beta-depleted transplantation in children. General study points: Surviving thymic progenitors and recipient T cells were the source of high TCRbeta diversity at day 60 in some patients. A year post-transplant, T-cell counts and diversity derived mostly from newly produced T cells. About two months after transplant, alpha-beta T cells reportedly came from several hundred expanded graft clones.

This CDR3 region has 16 residues. J was trimmed by 5 bases and V by 5 bases; bases with no gene match: 7. Molecular barcoding with unique molecular identifiers was used for the TCRbeta library. TCRdb reprocessed the PCR reads with MiXCR, giving one entry per CDR3 protein. The sample consists of 350,000 to 500,000 distinct CDR3 sequences, 43% of them appearing once. The chain carries TRBV12-3 or TRBV12-4 and TRBJ2-5, with 14 bases fitting TRBD2. The sample here was PBMCs, taken before TCRalphabeta/CD19-depleted stem cell transplant. This TCR was sampled from a girl under 10 years old with aplastic anemia, due to receive a stem cell transplant. CDR3 coding DNA: TGTGCCAGCAGTCCCGGGACTAGCGGGAGACCGGAGACCCAGTACTTC. The encoded protein is CASSPGTSGRPETQYF.